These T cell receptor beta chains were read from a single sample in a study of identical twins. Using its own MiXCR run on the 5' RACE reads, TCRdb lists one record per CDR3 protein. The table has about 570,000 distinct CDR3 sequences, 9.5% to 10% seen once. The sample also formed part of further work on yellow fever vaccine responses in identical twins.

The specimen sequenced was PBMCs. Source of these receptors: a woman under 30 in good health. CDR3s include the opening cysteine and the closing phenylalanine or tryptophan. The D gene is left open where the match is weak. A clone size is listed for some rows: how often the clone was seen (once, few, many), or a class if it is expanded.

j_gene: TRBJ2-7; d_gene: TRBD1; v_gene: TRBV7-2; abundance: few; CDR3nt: TGTGCCAGCAGCTTCGACAGGGGGCGCTCCGAGCAGTACTTC; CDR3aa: CASSFDRGRSEQYF
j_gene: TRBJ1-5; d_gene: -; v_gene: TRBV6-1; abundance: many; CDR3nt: TGTGCCAGCAGCCGAGGTGGGTTTAATGATCAGCCCCAGCATTTT; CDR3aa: CASSRGGFNDQPQHF
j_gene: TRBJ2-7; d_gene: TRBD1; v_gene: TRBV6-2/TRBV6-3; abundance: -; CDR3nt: TGTGCCAGCAGGCAACGACAGGGAACTAGTGAGCAGTACTTC; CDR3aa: CASRQRQGTSEQYF
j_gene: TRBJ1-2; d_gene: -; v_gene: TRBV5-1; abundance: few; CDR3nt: TGCGCCAGCAGCCCACAGCAGAACTATGGCTACACCTTC; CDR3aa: CASSPQQNYGYTF
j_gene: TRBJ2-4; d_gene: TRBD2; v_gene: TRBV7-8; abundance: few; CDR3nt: TGTGCCAGCAGCTTAGAAGCGGGGGCAAAAAACATTCAGTACTTC; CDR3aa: CASSLEAGAKNIQYF
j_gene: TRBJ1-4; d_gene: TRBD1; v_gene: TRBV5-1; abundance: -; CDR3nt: TGCGCCAGCAGCCGTTGGGACAGGGGGCCGAATGAAAAACTGTTTTTT; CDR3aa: CASSRWDRGPNEKLFF
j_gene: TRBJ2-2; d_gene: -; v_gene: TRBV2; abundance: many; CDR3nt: TGTGCCAGCAGTGAAAGGGGCAGGACCGGGGAGCTGTTTTTT; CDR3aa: CASSERGRTGELFF
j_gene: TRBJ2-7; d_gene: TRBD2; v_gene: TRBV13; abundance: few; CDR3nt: TGTGCCAGCAGCTTCCTAGCGGGGAACTTCTACGAGCAGTACTTC; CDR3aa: CASSFLAGNFYEQYF
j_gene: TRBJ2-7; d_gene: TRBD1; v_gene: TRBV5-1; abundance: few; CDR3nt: TGCGCCAGCAGCTACGGGACAGGGGTTAACGAGCAGTACTTC; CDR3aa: CASSYGTGVNEQYF
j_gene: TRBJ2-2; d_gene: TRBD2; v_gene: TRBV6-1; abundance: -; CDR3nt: TGTGCCAGCAGTGAAGCGACCAAGCGGGAGGTAATGGAGCTGTTTTTT; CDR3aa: CASSEATKREVMELFF
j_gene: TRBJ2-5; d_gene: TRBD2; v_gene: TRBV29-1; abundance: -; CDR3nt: TGCAGCGTTGAAGTGTATAAGGGGGCACACCCCGGACTAGCGGGAGCCTCCCAAGAGACCCAGTACTTC; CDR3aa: CSVEVYKGAHPGLAGASQETQYF
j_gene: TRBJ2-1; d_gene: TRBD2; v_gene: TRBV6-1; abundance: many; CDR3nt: TGTGCCAGCAGCAACAGGGGACTAGCGGGAGACGAGCAGTTCTTC; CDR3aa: CASSNRGLAGDEQFF
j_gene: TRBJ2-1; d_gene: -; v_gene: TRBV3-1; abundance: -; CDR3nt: TGTGCCAGCAGCCATGTAAGCCCGGGGAATGAGCAGTTCTTC; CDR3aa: CASSHVSPGNEQFF
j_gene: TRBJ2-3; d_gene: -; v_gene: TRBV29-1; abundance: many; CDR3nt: TGCAGCGTCCCCAATCTTAATACGCAGTATTTT; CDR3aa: CSVPNLNTQYF
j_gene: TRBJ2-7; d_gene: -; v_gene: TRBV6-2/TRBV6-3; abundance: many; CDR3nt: TGTGCCAGCAGTCGAACCATGGAGTCCTACGAGCAGTACTTC; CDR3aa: CASSRTMESYEQYF
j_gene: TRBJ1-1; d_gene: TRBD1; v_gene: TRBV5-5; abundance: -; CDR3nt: TGTGCCAGCAGCTTGGGGTTGCAGGGGGCAACTGAAGCTTTCTTT; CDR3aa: CASSLGLQGATEAFF
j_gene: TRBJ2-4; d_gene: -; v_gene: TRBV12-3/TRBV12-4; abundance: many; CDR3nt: -; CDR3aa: CASSSSTGGVQYF
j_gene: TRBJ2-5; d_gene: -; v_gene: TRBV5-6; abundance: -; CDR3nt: TGTGCCAGCAGCTTCGGACAGACAAAGGAGACCCAGTACTTC; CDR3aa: CASSFGQTKETQYF
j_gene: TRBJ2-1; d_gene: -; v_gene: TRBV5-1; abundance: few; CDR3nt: TGCGCCAGCAGCTTGGTTACAGCCTACAATGAGCAGTTCTTC; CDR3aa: CASSLVTAYNEQFF
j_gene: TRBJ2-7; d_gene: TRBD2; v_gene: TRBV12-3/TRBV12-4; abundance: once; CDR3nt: TGTGCCACCTTACCGCGTCCCGGGAGGGGTATGGACGAGCAGTACTTC; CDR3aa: CATLPRPGRGMDEQYF
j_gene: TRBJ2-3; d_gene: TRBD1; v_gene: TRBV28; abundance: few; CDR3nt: TGTGCCAGCAGTTCTTTAGTAGGGGGCCTAGATACGCAGTATTTT; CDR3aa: CASSSLVGGLDTQYF
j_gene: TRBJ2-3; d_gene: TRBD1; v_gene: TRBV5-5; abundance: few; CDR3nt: TGTGCCAGCAGCTCAGTAGGGACAGTGAGCACAGATACGCAGTATTTT; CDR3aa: CASSSVGTVSTDTQYF
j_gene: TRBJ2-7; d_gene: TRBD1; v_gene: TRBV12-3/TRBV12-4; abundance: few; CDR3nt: TGTGCCAGCAGTTTATCCGGGGTTACGGGACAGGGTAGCGAGCAGTACTTC; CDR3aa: CASSLSGVTGQGSEQYF
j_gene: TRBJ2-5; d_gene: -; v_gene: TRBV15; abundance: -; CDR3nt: TGTGCCACCAGCACGGGGGTGGGTGGCGCCCAGGAGACCCAGTACTTC; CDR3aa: CATSTGVGGAQETQYF
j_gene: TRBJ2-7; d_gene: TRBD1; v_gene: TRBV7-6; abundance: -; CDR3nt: TGTGCCAGCAGCCCCAGGACAGGGGATGACGAGCAGTACTTC; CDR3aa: CASSPRTGDDEQYF
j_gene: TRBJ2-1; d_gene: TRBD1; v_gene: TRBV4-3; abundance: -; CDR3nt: TGCGCCAGCAGCCCCACCATACAGGGGTCCTACAATGAGCAGTTCTTC; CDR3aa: CASSPTIQGSYNEQFF
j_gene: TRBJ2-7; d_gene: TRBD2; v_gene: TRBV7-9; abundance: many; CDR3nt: TGTGCCAGCAGCTCTCTGGGACTAGCGGGAGTAAACGAGCAGTACTTC; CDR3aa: CASSSLGLAGVNEQYF
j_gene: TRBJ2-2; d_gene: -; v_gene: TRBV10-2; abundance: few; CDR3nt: TGCGCCAGCAGTACCCTCCCTACAGAGACCGGGGAGCTGTTTTTT; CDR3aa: CASSTLPTETGELFF
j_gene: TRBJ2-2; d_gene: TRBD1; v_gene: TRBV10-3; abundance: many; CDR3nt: TGTGCCATCAGTACAGGGGGGTCGGCCGGGGAGCTGTTTTTT; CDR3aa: CAISTGGSAGELFF
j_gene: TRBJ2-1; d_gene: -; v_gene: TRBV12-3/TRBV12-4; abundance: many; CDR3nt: TGTGCCAGCATCCTGAATACGGACTACAATGAGCAGTTCTTC; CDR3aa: CASILNTDYNEQFF
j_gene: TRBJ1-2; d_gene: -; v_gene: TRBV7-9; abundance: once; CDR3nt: TGTGCCAGCAGCTTAATGACGGGCTATGGCTACACCTTC; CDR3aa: CASSLMTGYGYTF
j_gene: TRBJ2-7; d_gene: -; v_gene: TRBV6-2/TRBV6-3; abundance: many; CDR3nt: TGTGCCAGCGGGGACCTTCTCGAGCAGTACTTC; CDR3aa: CASGDLLEQYF